The 22 T cell receptor beta chains reported below all come from one sample, sequenced in a study of prognosis after radiotherapy for stage I lung cancer. The genomic DNA TCR beta CDR3 region underwent two rounds of multiplex PCR. Primers were specific to each TRBV and TRBJ gene in first-round PCR. A single record per CDR3 protein comes from TCRdb applying MiXCR to the multiplex PCR reads. Of more than 12,000 distinct CDR3 sequences listed, roughly 29% are singletons. Sequencing was performed on PBMCs, taken before or after stereotactic body radiation therapy (not recorded which). Receptor source: a donor over 45 with non-small cell lung cancer.

With regard to this clonotype: At one end the junction does not follow the germline gene, possibly because of a read error. The chain joins TRBV5-8 to TRBJ1-3; no definite D call. The germline V gene encodes CDR1 SGHTS and CDR2 YDEGEE. This CDR3 comprises 13 residues. This CDR3 reads CASGRVRGNTMYF. CDR3 sequence (DNA): TGTGCCAGCGGAAGGGTGCGAGGAAACACCATGTATTTT.

In this sample, this clonotype turned up many times. The chain links TRBV9 to TRBJ1-3; TRBD1 matches 10 bases. The CDR3 extends over 17 amino acids. Per the germline V gene, CDR1 is SGDLS and CDR2 is YYNGEE. The V and J ends lost 8 bases and 0 bases, in that order; junction bases with no gene match: 11. The CDR3 here is CASPGTGVSSSGNTIYF. CDR3 nucleotide sequence: TGTGCCAGTCCCGGGACAGGGGTTTCGAGCTCTGGAAACACCATATATTTT.

In this sample, this clonotype turned up many times. J is TRBJ1-2 and V is TRBV15; D remains ambiguous. Per the germline V gene, CDR1 is LNHNV and CDR2 is YYDKDF (reference sequence). V was cut by 1 base and J by 0 bases, with 9 bases left in between. The CDR3 covers 15 residues. CDR3 in DNA: TGTGCCACCAGCAGAGGCCGGGAAGCTAACTATGGCTACACCTTC. This translates into CATSRGREANYGYTF.

Turning to this clonotype: A much larger clonotype is one base distant, so this may be a read error. The chain recombines TRBV28 with TRBJ1-4; D is unclear. Trimming removed 7 bases from V and 11 bases from J, with 8 bases in between. Germline-derived CDR1 and CDR2 are MDHEN and SYDVKM. CDR3 size: 10 residues. Written as DNA, the CDR3 is TGTGCCAGCAAGGGTAAGAAACTGTTTTTT. This sequence encodes CASKGKKLFF.

This clonotype came up many times. The V and J genes are TRBV9 and TRBJ2-7; D is possibly TRBD1 or TRBD2 (6 bases each). Trimming shortened V by 6 bases and J by 3 bases, and 16 bases separated the two germline ends. The germline V gene encodes CDR1 SGDLS and CDR2 YYNGEE. The CDR3 sequence is 14 residues long. CDR3 DNA: TGTGCCAGCAACCAACAGGGAGCGGGCTACGAGCAGTACTTC. Translated, it gives CASNQQGAGYEQYF.

This clonotype qualifies as medium-sized. The V gene is TRBV19, the J gene TRBJ2-1, with no clear D. V shed 7 bases and J shed 0 bases, with 1 base lying between them. The CDR3 extends over 11 amino acids. Per germline, CDR1 LNHDA and CDR2 SQIVND (reference sequence). The DNA of the CDR3 is TGTGCCAGTACCTCCTACAATGAGCAGTTCTTC. Amino acid sequence: CASTSYNEQFF.

Note on this clonotype: The junction departs from the called germline gene at one end, perhaps through a read error. The CDR3 loop reads CAGTPGQFYSYTF. In nucleotides, the CDR3 is TGTGCCGGTACCCCGGGGCAGTTCTATAGCTACACCTTC. The rearrangement links TRBV19 to TRBJ1-2; D may be TRBD1 (5 bases). This CDR3 is built from 13 residues. CDR1 and CDR2 from the germline V gene are LNHDA and SQIVND (reference sequence).

Relative to its sample, this clonotype is medium-sized. V gene TRBV20-1 combines with J gene TRBJ2-3, with no clear D. Trimming removed 5 bases at V and 5 bases at J, with 5 bases between. CDR3 length: 10 amino acids. The germline gives CDR1 DFQATT, CDR2 SNEGSKA (reference sequence). The CDR3 DNA reads as TGCAGTGCTGCACTAGATACGCAGTATTTT. Translation gives CSAALDTQYF.

This clonotype was seen ten or more times. The J gene is TRBJ2-7, the V gene TRBV28; D is perhaps TRBD1 or TRBD2 (5 bases each). V was pared by 8 bases and J by 5 bases, with 10 bases between. CDR3 size: 11 residues. Looked up from germline, CDR1 is MDHEN and CDR2 is SYDVKM. This CDR3 is CASREGHEQYF. Written as DNA, the CDR3 is TGTGCCAGCCGAGAGGGACACGAGCAGTACTTC.

The V and J genes are TRBV14 and TRBJ2-2; 7 bases are shared with TRBD2. CDR1 and CDR2 from the germline V gene are SGHDN and FVKESK. This CDR3 is built from 17 residues. With V trimmed by 4 bases and J by 7 bases, 15 bases remained unmatched. CDR3 loop: CASSPSGWREYDGELFF. The CDR3, as DNA: TGTGCCAGCAGCCCGTCGGGCTGGCGGGAGTATGACGGGGAGCTGTTTTTT.

In its sample, this clonotype is medium-sized. The gene calls are TRBV28 and TRBJ1-6; tentatively, D is TRBD1 (5 bases). The germline V gene encodes CDR1 MDHEN and CDR2 SYDVKM. Trimming left V 6 bases short and J 14 bases short, with 11 bases between. The CDR3 runs 11 residues. The CDR3 protein is CASSTQGTLHF. Here the CDR3 DNA reads TGTGCCAGCAGCACCCAGGGTACCCTCCACTTT.

Ten or more counts support this clonotype. This chain uses TRBV7-3 with TRBJ2-1; 9 bases are a match to TRBD2. Germline CDR1 reads SGHTA; CDR2 reads FQGTGA. Losses at the gene ends were 4 bases for V and 8 bases for J; bases not matched to a gene: 9. This CDR3 has 15 amino acids. CDR3 nucleotides: TGTGCCAGCAGCTCGGGGGGGACTAGCTCTTATGAGCAGTTCTTC. Protein: CASSSGGTSSYEQFF. The complete variable domain, with remaining parts taken from reference TRBV7-3 and TRBJ2-1, reads GAGVSQTPSNKVTEKGKYVELRCDPISGHTALYWYRQSLGQGPEFLIYFQGTGAADDSGLPNDRFFAVRPEGSVSTLKIQRTERGDSAVYLCASSSGGTSSYEQFFGPGTRLTVL.

This clonotype was detected ten times or more. The V and J genes are TRBV6-1 and TRBJ2-4; the match to TRBD2 covers 8 bases. Germline lookup yields CDR1 MNHNS and CDR2 SASEGT. The CDR3 has 15 amino acids. After removal of 5 bases from V and 0 bases from J, the junction contained 3 bases not matched to a gene. This CDR3 is CASSTSGIAKNIQYF. As DNA, the CDR3 is TGTGCCAGCAGTACTAGCGGAATAGCCAAAAACATTCAGTACTTC.

Note on this clonotype: This may be a read error, as it is one base from a much larger clone. The chain is built from TRBV20-1 and TRBJ2-1; 14 bases line up with TRBD2. The V gene end was trimmed by 4 bases and the J gene end by 12 bases; junction bases not matched to a gene: 8. This CDR3 is 14 amino acids long. Germline values: CDR1 DFQATT, CDR2 SNEGSKA (reference sequence). For the CDR3, the DNA is TGCAGTGCTAAGAGACTAGCGGGGGGGAGGGTGCAGTTCTTC. Translated: CSAKRLAGGRVQFF.

As concerns this clonotype: A far larger clone is a single base away, which makes a read error likely. This chain joins TRBV6-2 or TRBV6-3 and TRBJ2-7, with 16 nucleotides matching TRBD2. The germline CDR1 and CDR2 sequences are MNHEY and SVGEGT. Trimming at V came to 7 bases and at J to 7 bases, leaving 16 bases not matched to a gene. The CDR3 totals 18 residues. The CDR3 sequence is CASIQSGTSGRAYNEQYF. The CDR3, as DNA: TGTGCCAGCATTCAGTCGGGGACTAGCGGGAGGGCCTACAATGAGCAGTACTTC.

The chain uses TRBV24-1 and TRBJ2-3, with TRBD2 identical over 11 bases. Trimming removed 5 bases from V and 5 bases from J; junction bases left unmatched: 8. Germline V CDR1 and CDR2: KGHDR, SFDVKD. This CDR3 spans 16 amino acids. This CDR3 reads CATSGTVLAGVDTQYF. The CDR3 DNA reads as TGTGCCACCAGTGGTACAGTACTAGCGGGAGTAGATACGCAGTATTTT.

V gene TRBV5-1 combines with J gene TRBJ2-7; 8 nucleotides agree with TRBD1. V lost 4 bases to trimming and J lost 5 bases; unmatched junction nucleotides: 5. This CDR3 has 13 residues. Germline V gene data show CDR1 as SGHRS and CDR2 as YFSETQ. CDR3 DNA sequence: TGCGCCAGCAGCCGGACAGGGAACGACGAGCAGTACTTC. This gives the protein CASSRTGNDEQYF.

This clonotype was seen ten or more times. The CDR3 reads CAISRASETQYF. CDR3 sequence (DNA): TGTGCCATCTCTCGGGCCTCAGAGACCCAGTACTTC. The chain links TRBV28 to TRBJ2-5; D remains unclear. Per germline, CDR1 MDHEN and CDR2 SYDVKM. The V end was cut by 10 bases, the J end by 4 bases, with 13 bases between. This CDR3 comprises 12 residues.

This clonotype was seen ten or more times. The V and J genes are TRBV20-1 and TRBJ2-2, with D possibly TRBD1 on 5 matching bases. The CDR3 has 14 residues. Germline lookup yields CDR1 DFQATT and CDR2 SNEGSKA (reference sequence). The V end lost 6 bases, the J end lost 4 bases, and 15 bases lay between the germline ends. The CDR3 nucleotides read TGCAGTGCCCCCTCCCAGGGTGGCACCGGGGAGCTGTTTTTT. This translates into CSAPSQGGTGELFF.

Comment on this clonotype: A far larger clone is only one base removed, so a read error is likely. The chain couples TRBV6-4 to TRBJ1-6; D not resolved. CDR1 and CDR2 from the germline V gene are MRHNA and SNTAGT. This CDR3 is 12 amino acids long. The CDR3 sequence: CSSSAPNSPLHF. CDR3 in DNA: TGTTCCAGCAGCGCCCCCAATTCACCCCTCCACTTT.

The table lists this clonotype with many counts. The chain recombines TRBV5-1 with TRBJ2-1; 14 nucleotides match TRBD2. The CDR3 is 15 amino acids. J was trimmed by 8 bases and V by 4 bases; bases with no gene match: 5. Germline loops: CDR1 SGHRS, CDR2 YFSETQ. This CDR3 is CASSRGLAGGDEQFF. The CDR3, as DNA: TGCGCCAGCAGCCGAGGACTAGCGGGAGGAGATGAGCAGTTCTTC.

This clonotype appeared once. A single base is all that separates this from a far larger clone, so a read error is likely. The conserved final phenylalanine or tryptophan is absent from the CDR3, which likely points to a read error. This rearrangement joins TRBV5-6 to TRBJ1-6; no clear D. The CDR3 spans 12 residues. From germline, CDR1 is SGHDT and CDR2 YYEEEE. V lost 4 bases and J 7 bases, leaving 6 bases between the germline ends. CDR3 coding DNA: TGTGCCAGCAGCGCCCCCAATTCACCCCTCCACCTT. Protein: CASSAPNSPLHL.